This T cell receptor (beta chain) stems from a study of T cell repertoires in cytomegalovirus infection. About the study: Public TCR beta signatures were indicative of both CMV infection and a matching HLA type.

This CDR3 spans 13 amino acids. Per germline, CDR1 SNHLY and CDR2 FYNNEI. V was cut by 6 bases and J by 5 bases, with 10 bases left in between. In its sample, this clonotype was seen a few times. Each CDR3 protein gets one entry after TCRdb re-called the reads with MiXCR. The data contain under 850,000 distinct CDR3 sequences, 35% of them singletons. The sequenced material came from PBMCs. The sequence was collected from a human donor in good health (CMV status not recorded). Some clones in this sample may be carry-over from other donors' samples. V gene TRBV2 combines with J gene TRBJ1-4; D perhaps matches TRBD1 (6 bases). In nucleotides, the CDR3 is TGTGCCAGCAGCCGGGACAAGAATGAAAAACTGTTTTTT. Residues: CASSRDKNEKLFF.